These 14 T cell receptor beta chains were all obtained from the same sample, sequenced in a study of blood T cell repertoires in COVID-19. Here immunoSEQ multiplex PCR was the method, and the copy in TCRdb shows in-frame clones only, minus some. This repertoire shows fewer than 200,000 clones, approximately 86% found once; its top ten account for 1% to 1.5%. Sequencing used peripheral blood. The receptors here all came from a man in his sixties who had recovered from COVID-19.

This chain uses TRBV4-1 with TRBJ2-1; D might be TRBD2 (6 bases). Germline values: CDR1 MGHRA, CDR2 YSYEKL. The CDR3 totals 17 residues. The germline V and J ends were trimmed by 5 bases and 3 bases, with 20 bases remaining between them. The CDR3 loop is CASSKGAPRGGYNEQFF. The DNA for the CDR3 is TGCGCCAGCAGCAAAGGGGCACCGAGGGGAGGCTACAATGAGCAGTTCTTC.

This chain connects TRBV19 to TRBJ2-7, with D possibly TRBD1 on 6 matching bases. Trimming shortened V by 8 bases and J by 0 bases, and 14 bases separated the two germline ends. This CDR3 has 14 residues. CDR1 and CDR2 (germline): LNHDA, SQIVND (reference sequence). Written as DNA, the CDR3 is TGTGCCAGTTCCTTGAACAGGGTCTCCTACGAGCAGTACTTC. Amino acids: CASSLNRVSYEQYF.

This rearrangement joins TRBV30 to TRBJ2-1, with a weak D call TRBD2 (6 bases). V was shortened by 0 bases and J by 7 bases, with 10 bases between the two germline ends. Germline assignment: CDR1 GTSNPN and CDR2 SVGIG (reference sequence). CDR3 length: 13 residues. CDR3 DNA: TGTGCCTGGAGTGTACTCGGGGGAAATGAGCAGTTCTTC. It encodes CAWSVLGGNEQFF.

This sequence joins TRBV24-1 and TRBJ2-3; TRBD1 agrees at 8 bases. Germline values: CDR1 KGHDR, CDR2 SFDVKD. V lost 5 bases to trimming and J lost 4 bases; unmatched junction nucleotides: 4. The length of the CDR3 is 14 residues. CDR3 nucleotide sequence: TGTGCCACCAGTGGGACAGGGTTTCCAGATACGCAGTATTTT. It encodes CATSGTGFPDTQYF.

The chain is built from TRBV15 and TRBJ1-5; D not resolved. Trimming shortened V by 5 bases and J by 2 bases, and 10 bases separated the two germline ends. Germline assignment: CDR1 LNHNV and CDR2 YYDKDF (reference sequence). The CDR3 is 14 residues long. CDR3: CATSEQMGNQPQHF. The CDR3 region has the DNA TGTGCCACCAGCGAACAGATGGGCAATCAGCCCCAGCATTTT.

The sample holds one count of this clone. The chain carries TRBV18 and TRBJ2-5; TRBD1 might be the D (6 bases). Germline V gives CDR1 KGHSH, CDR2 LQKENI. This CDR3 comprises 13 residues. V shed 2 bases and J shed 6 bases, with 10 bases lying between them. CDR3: CASSPGGAKTQYF. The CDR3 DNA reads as TGTGCCAGCTCACCAGGGGGCGCGAAGACCCAGTACTTC.

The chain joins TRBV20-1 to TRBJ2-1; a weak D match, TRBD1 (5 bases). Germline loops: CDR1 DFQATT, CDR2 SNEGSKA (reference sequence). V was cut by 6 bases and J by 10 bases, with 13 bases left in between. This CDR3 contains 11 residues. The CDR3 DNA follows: TGCAGTGCGGAGAGAAGGGGAGAGCAGTTCTTC. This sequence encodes CSAERRGEQFF.

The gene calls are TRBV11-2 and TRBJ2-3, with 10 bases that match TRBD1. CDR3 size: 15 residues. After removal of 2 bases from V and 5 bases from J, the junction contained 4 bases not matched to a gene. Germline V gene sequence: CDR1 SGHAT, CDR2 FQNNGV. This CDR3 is CASSLSGTGEDTQYF. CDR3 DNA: TGTGCCAGCAGCTTATCCGGGACAGGGGAAGATACGCAGTATTTT.

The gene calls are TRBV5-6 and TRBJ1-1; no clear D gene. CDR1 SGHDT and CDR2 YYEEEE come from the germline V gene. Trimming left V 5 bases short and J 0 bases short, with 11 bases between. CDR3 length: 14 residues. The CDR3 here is CASSQVPMNTEAFF. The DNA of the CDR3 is TGTGCCAGCAGTCAGGTGCCCATGAACACTGAAGCTTTCTTT. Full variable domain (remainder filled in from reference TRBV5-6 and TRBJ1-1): DAGVTQSPTHLIKTRGQQVTLRCSPKSGHDTVSWYQQALGQGPQFIFQYYEEEERQRGNFPDRFSGHQFPNYSSELNVNALLLGDSALYLCASSQVPMNTEAFFGQGTRLTVV.

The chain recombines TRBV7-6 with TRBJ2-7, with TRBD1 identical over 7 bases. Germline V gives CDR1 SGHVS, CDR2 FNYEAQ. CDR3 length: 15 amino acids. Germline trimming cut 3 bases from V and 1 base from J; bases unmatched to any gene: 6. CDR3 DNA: TGTGCCAGCAGCTTTAAGTCGACAGGGTCCTACGAGCAGTACTTC. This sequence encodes CASSFKSTGSYEQYF.

The CDR3 loop reads CASSRTPGTPEAFF. The DNA of the CDR3 is TGCGCCAGCAGCCGTACCCCCGGGACACCTGAAGCTTTCTTT. The rearrangement uses TRBV5-1 and TRBJ1-1; TRBD1 is a possible D gene (6 bases). The germline V and J ends were trimmed by 4 bases and 6 bases, with 16 bases remaining between them. The CDR3 consists of 14 residues. In germline, CDR1 is SGHRS, CDR2 YFSETQ.

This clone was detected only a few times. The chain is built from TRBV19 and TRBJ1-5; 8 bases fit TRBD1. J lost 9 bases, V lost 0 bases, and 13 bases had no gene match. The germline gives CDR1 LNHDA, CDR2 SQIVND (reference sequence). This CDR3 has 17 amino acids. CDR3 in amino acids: CASSIDQEQGGSRPQHF. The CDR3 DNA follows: TGTGCCAGTAGTATAGATCAGGAACAGGGGGGCTCCAGGCCCCAGCATTTT.

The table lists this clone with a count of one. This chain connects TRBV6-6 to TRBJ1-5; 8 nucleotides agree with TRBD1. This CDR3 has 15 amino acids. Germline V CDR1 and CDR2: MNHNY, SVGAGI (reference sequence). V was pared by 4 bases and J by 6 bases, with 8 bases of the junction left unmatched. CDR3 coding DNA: TGTGCCAGCAGTTTAGGACAGGGATCAAGTCAGCCCCAGCATTTT. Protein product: CASSLGQGSSQPQHF.

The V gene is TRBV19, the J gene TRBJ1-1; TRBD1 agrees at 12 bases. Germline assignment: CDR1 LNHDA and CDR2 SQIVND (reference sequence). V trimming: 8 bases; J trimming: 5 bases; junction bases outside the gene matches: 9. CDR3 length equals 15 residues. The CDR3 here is CASHRDRGPGTEAFF. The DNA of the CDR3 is TGTGCCAGTCACCGGGACAGGGGGCCGGGGACTGAAGCTTTCTTT.